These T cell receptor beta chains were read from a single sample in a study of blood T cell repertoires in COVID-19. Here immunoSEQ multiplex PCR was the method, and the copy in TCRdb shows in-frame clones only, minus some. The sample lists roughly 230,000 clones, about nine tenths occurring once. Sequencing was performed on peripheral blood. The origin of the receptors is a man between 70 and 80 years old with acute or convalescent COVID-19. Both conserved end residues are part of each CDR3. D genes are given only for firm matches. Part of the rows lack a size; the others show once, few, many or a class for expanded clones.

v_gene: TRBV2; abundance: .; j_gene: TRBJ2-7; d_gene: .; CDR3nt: TGTGCCAGCAGTAAAGGGCCCGGAGACGAGCAGTACTTC; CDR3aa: CASSKGPGDEQYF
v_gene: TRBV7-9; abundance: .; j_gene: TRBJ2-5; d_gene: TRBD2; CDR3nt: TGTGCCAGCAGCCATTCTGAGCGGGAGCTGGGGACCCAGTACTTC; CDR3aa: CASSHSERELGTQYF
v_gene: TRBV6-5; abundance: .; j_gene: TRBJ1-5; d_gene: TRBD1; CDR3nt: TGTGCCAGCAGTTCGGGACAGGGGGCATCCTATCAGCCCCAGCATTTT; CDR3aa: CASSSGQGASYQPQHF
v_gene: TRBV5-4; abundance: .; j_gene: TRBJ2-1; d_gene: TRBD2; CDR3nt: TGTGCCAGCAGCTTCGAGAGGGCTAGCGGCTACAATGAGCAGTTCTTC; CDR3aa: CASSFERASGYNEQFF
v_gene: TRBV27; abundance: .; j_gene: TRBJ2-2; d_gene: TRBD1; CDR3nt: TGTGCCAGCAGTTTTCAGGGGGCGGGGACCGGGGAGCTGTTTTTT; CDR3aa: CASSFQGAGTGELFF
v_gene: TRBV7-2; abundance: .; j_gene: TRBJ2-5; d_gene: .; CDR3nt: TGTGCCAGCAGCTTAGGGGTCGGGATTCTGGAGACCCAGTACTTC; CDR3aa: CASSLGVGILETQYF
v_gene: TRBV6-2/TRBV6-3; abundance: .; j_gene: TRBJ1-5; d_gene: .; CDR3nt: TGTGCCAGCAGTTCCACTCCCGGGGTAGGTCAGCCCCAGCATTTT; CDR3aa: CASSSTPGVGQPQHF
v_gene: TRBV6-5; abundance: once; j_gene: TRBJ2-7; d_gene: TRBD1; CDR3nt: TGTGCCAGCCGGACAGGGTCTCCGTACTCCTACGAGCAGTACTTC; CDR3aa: CASRTGSPYSYEQYF
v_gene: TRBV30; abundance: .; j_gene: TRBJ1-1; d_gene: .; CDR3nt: TGTGCCTGGAGCGGAGGGGAAGACACTGAAGCTTTCTTT; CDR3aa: CAWSGGEDTEAFF
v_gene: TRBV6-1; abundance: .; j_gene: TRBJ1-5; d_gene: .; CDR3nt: TGTGCCAGCAGTGAACACCAGAGCAATCAGCCCCAGCATTTT; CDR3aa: CASSEHQSNQPQHF
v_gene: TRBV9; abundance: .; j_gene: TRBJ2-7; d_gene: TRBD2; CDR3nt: TGTGCCAGCAGCGTAGCAAGCGGGAATGTATACGAGCAGTACTTC; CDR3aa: CASSVASGNVYEQYF
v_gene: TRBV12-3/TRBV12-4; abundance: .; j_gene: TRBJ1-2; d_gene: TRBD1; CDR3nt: TGTGCCAGCAGTTTGGGACAGATCTATGGCTACACCTTC; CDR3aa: CASSLGQIYGYTF
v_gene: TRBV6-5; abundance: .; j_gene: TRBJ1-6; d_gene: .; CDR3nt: TGTGCCAGCAGGAACCCACCGGGGGATAATTCACCCCTCCACTTT; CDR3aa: CASRNPPGDNSPLHF
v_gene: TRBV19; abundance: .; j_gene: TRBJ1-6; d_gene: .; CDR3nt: TGTGCCAGCCAGTCCCCACAGGGTCGGAATTCACCCCTCCACTTT; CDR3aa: CASQSPQGRNSPLHF
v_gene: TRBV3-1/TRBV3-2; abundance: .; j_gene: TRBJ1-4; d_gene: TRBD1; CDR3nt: TGTGCCAGCAGCCGGACAGGGGTTCTAGAAAAACTGTTTTTT; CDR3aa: CASSRTGVLEKLFF
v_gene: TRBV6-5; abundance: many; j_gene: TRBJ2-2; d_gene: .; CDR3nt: TGTGCCAGCAGGAACGGGGCCGGGGAGCTGTTTTTT; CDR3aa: CASRNGAGELFF
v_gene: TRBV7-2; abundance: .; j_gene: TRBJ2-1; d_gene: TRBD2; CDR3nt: TGTGCCAGCAGTTTGGCGGGAGGGCTGGATGAGCAGTTCTTC; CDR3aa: CASSLAGGLDEQFF
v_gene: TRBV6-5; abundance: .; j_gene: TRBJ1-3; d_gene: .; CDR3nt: TGTGCCAGCAGCGAGTTTGAGGGAAACACCATATATTTT; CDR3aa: CASSEFEGNTIYF
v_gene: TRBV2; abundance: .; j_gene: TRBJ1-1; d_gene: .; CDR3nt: TGTGCCAGCAGTGCTCAGGGGATCGACACTGAAGCTTTCTTT; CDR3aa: CASSAQGIDTEAFF
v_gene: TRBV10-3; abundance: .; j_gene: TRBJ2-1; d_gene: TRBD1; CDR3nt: TGTGCCATCAACACAAAGACAGGGGGCGCCTACAATGAGCAGTTCTTC; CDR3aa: CAINTKTGGAYNEQFF
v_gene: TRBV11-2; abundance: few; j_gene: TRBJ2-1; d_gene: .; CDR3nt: TGTGCCAGCAGCTTAGGAGGGACTCGGGCGGATGAGCAGTTCTTC; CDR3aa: CASSLGGTRADEQFF
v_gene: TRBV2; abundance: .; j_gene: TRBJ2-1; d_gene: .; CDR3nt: TGTGCCAGCCTGGGCGGGAACCACTCTCCGGTGAATGAGCAGTTCTTC; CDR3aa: CASLGGNHSPVNEQFF
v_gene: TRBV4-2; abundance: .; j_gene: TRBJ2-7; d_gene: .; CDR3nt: TGTGCCAGCAGCCAAGACCGTCAGATCCTTTTGGAGCAGTACTTC; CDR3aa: CASSQDRQILLEQYF
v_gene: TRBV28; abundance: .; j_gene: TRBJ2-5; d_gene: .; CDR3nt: TGTGCCAGCAGTTCCGGTATTCTGGCCCAGTACTTC; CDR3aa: CASSSGILAQYF
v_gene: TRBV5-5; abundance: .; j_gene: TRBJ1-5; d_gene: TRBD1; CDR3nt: TGTGCCAGCAGCAGGGGACAGGGGGCGAATCAGCCCCAGCATTTT; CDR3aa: CASSRGQGANQPQHF
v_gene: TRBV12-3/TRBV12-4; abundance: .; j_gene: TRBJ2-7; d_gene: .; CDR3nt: TGTGCCAGCAGTTTAATAGCGTTGTACGAGCAGTACTTC; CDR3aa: CASSLIALYEQYF
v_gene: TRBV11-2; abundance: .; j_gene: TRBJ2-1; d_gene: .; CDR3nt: TGTGCCAGCTCACGGCAGGGTCGGAACAATGAGCAGTTCTTC; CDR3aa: CASSRQGRNNEQFF
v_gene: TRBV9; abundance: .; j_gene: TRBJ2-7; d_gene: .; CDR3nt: TGTGCCAGCAGCCCCCGGGACTGGGGGACTTACGAGCAGTACTTC; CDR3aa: CASSPRDWGTYEQYF
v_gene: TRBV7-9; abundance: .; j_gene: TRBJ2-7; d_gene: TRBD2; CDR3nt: TGTGCCAGCAGCTTGTTTGGCGGGAGCTACCACGAGCAGTACTTC; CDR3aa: CASSLFGGSYHEQYF
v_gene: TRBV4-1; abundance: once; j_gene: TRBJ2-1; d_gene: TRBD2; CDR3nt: TGCGCCAGCAGCCGTGGGACAGGGAGGACTAGCGGGAGGGGTGAGCAGTTCTTC; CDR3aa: CASSRGTGRTSGRGEQFF
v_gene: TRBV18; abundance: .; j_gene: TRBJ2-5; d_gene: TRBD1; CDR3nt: TGTGCCAGCTCACCTGGACAGGGCTGGCAAGAGACCCAGTACTTC; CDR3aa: CASSPGQGWQETQYF
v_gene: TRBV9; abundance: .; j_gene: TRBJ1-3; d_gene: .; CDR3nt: TGTGCCAGCACCGTGGGGGGGAGCGGAGACTCTGGAAACACCATATATTTT; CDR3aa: CASTVGGSGDSGNTIYF
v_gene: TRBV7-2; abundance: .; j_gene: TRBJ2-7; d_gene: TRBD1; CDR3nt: TGTGCCAGCAGCCCACCCGGGACAGGACTTTACGAGCAGTACTTC; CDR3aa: CASSPPGTGLYEQYF
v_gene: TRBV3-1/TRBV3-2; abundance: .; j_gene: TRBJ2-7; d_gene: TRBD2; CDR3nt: TGTGCCAGCAGCTCGACTAGCGGTTCCTACGAGCAGTACTTC; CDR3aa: CASSSTSGSYEQYF
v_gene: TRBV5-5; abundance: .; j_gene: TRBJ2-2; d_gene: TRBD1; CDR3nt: TGTGCCAGCAGCTTACAGGGGCCTGCGAACACCGGGGAGCTGTTTTTT; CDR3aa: CASSLQGPANTGELFF
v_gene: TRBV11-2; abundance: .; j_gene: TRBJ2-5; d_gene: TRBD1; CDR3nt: TGTGCCAGCAGCAGGACAGGGGGCCGGGAGACCCAGTACTTC; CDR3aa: CASSRTGGRETQYF
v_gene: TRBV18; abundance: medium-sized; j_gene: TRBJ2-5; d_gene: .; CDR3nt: TGTGCCAGCTCACCACCCCCGACAAAAGAGACCCAGTACTTC; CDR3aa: CASSPPPTKETQYF
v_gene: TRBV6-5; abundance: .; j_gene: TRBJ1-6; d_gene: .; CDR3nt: TGTGCCAGCGGGAGCCTCCAGCTTAATTCACCCCTCCACTTT; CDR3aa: CASGSLQLNSPLHF
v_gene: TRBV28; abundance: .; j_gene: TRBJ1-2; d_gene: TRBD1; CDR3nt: TGTGCCGTACAGGGGGAGTTGGATGGCTACACCTTC; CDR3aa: CAVQGELDGYTF
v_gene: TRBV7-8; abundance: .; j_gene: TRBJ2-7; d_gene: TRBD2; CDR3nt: TGTGCCAGCAGCTTAGCGGGGGGGGGTTCCTACGAGCAGTACTTC; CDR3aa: CASSLAGGGSYEQYF
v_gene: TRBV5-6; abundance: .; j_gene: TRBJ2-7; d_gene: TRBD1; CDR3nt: TGTGCCAGCAGCTTGGGACAGGGGGACGCCTACGAGCAGTACTTC; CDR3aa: CASSLGQGDAYEQYF
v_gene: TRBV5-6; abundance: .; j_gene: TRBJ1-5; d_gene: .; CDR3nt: TGTGCCAGCAGCATCTTCCAGGGTATCCATCAGCCCCAGCATTTT; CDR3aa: CASSIFQGIHQPQHF
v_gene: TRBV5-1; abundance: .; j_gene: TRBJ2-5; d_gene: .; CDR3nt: TGCGCCAGCAGCCGCGTCCACTCCGCGGGGCTTGAGAGGGAGACCCAGTACTTC; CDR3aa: CASSRVHSAGLERETQYF